One sample yielded the 8 T cell receptor beta chains listed below, sequenced in a study of T cell repertoires in cytomegalovirus infection. TCRdb recomputed calls from the reads with MiXCR, one row per CDR3 protein. In the table there are some 940,000 distinct CDR3 sequences, approximately 31% of which are singletons. These TCRs are of unknown antigen specificity. The sample here was cultured CD8+ T cells from PBMCs, taken from culture after CMV antigen stimulation. The receptors come from a human donor in good health (CMV status not recorded). Some clones in this sample may be carry-over from other donors' samples.

This chain connects TRBV5-1 to TRBJ2-7; TRBD1 aligns across 7 bases. This CDR3 comprises 12 residues. Germline V gene data show CDR1 as SGHRS and CDR2 as YFSETQ. V shed 3 bases and J 6 bases; nucleotides not matched to a gene: 3. CDR3 coding DNA: TGCGCCAGCAGCTGGGCAGGGGGCGAGCAGTACTTC. Translated, it gives CASSWAGGEQYF.

Turning to this clonotype: A much larger clone differs from this one at a single base, so this may be a read error. The genes are TRBV4-1 and TRBJ1-1, with D unclear. The V end was cut by 1 base, the J end by 0 bases, with 6 bases between. Germline assignment: CDR1 MGHRA and CDR2 YSYEKL. CDR3 length equals 14 residues. DNA for the CDR3: TGCGCCAGCAGCCAAGGTTGGATGAACACTGAAGCTTTCTTT. This codes for CASSQGWMNTEAFF.

This clonotype came up a few times. The V gene is TRBV7-6, the J gene TRBJ2-1; D possibly corresponds to TRBD1 (5 bases). CDR3 length equals 15 residues. Germline CDR1 SGHVS, CDR2 FNYEAQ. Deletions cut 2 bases from V and 8 bases from J, with 16 bases between. This CDR3 is CASSLLQGSWDEQFF. The CDR3 nucleotides are TGTGCCAGCAGCTTACTGCAGGGCTCTTGGGATGAGCAGTTCTTC.

V gene TRBV4-1 combines with J gene TRBJ1-4; 9 bases fit TRBD1. Germline V gene data show CDR1 as MGHRA and CDR2 as YSYEKL. This CDR3 is 17 amino acids long. V shed 2 bases, J shed 4 bases, and the junction held 8 bases outside the gene matches. The CDR3 DNA follows: TGCGCCAGCAGCCAAAGGGACAGGGCCCCCCTTAATGAAAAACTGTTTTTT. Translated, it gives CASSQRDRAPLNEKLFF.

This clonotype appeared a few times. V usage is TRBV2 and J usage is TRBJ2-3; D gene ambiguous. Per germline, CDR1 SNHLY and CDR2 FYNNEI. The V gene lost 8 bases and the J gene lost 2 bases, with 8 bases spanning the gap. The CDR3 length is 12 residues. The CDR3 DNA reads TGTGCCAGCTGGTCGGCCACAGATACGCAGTATTTT. Its translation: CASWSATDTQYF.

The chain links TRBV7-9 to TRBJ2-2; perhaps TRBD1 as D (6 bases). Germline V lookup: CDR1 SEHNR, CDR2 FQNEAQ (reference sequence). V was pared by 8 bases and J by 2 bases, with 12 bases between. CDR3 length: 14 residues. In DNA form, the CDR3 reads TGTGCCAGCCCGGGACAACCAAACACCGGGGAGCTGTTTTTT. Protein product: CASPGQPNTGELFF.

The rearrangement links TRBV20-1 to TRBJ2-1; the match to TRBD1 covers 12 bases. J lost 8 bases, V lost 3 bases, and 8 bases had no gene match. The CDR3 totals 15 residues. Germline CDR1 DFQATT, CDR2 SNEGSKA (reference sequence). The CDR3 bases are TGCAGTGCTAGTGCGGGACAGGGGGCTTTCTATGAGCAGTTCTTC. Translated, it gives CSASAGQGAFYEQFF.

Remarks on this clonotype: A junction boundary mismatches the germline segment, possibly from a read error. CDR3 loop: CVSSSGGSTDTQYF. CDR3 DNA: TGTGTCAGCAGCTCCGGGGGAAGCACAGATACGCAGTATTTT. The chain recombines TRBV7-6 with TRBJ2-3, with a possible D match to TRBD2 (6 bases). Germline V CDR1 and CDR2: SGHVS, FNYEAQ. The CDR3 runs to 14 residues.